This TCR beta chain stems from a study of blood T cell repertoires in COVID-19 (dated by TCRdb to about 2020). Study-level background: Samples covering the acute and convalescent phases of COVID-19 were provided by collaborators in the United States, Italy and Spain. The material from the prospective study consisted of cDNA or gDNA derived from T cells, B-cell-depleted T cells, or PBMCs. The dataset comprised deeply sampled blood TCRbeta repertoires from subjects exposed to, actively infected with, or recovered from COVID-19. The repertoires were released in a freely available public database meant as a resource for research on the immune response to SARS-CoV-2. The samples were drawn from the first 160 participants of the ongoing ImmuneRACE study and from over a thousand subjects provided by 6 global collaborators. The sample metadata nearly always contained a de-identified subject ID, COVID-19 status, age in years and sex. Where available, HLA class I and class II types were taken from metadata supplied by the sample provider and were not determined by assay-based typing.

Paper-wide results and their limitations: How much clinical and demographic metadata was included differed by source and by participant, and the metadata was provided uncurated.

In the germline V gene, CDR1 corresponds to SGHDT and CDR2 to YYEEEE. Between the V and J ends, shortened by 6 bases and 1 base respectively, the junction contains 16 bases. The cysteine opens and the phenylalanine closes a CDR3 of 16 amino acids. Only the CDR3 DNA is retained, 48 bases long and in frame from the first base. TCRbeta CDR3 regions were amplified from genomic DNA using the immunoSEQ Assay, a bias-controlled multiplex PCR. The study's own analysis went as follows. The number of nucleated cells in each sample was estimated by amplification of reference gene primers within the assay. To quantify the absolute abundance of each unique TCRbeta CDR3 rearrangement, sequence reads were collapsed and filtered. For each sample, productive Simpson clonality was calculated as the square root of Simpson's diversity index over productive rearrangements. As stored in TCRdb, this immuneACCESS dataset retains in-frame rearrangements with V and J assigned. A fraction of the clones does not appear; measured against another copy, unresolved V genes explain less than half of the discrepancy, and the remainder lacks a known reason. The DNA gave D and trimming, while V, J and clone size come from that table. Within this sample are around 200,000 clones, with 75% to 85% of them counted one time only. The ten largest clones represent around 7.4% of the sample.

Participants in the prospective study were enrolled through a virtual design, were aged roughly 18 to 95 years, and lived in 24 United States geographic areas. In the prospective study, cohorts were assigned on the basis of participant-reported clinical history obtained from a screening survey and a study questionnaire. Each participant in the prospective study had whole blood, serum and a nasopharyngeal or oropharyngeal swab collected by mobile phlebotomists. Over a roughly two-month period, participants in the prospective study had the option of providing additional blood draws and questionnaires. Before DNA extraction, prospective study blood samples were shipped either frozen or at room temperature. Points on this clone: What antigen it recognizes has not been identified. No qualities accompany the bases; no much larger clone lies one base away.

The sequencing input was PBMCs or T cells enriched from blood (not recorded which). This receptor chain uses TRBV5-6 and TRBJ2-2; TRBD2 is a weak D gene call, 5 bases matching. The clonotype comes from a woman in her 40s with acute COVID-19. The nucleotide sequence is TGTGCCAGCACCACCACGGGGTCCGGGAACACCGGGGAGCTGTTTTTT. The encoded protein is CASTTTGSGNTGELFF.